These 31 T cell receptor beta chains originate from one sample sequenced in a study of T cell clonality in common variable immunodeficiency. The table came from immunoSEQ multiplex PCR; TCRdb's copy has only in-frame clones and leaves some out. The profile covers about 42,000 clones, none occurring a single time. Sample: peripheral blood mononuclear cells. The origin of the receptors is a person aged 18 to 70 in good health.

The sample holds many counts of this clone. The read ends 3 residues early relative to the CDR3; the germline J gene fills the gap. This chain joins TRBV4-1 and TRBJ2-7, with D possibly being TRBD1 (5 bases). The V end was cut by 1 base, the J end by 1 base, with 11 bases between. CDR1 and CDR2 from the germline V gene are MGHRA and YSYEKL. The CDR3 is made up of 15 amino acids. This CDR3 reads CASSQGQGGSYEQYF. The CDR3 DNA, read in part, is TGCGCCAGCAGCCAAGGGCAGGGCGGATCCTACGAG.

This clone has ten or more counts. The read gets to within 3 residues of the CDR3 end, and the germline J gene fills in the rest. The chain employs TRBV5-1 and TRBJ1-2; 7 bases line up with TRBD1. Germline CDR1 is SGHRS and CDR2 is YFSETQ. The length of the CDR3 is 15 residues. With 0 bases clipped from V and 7 bases from J, the junction kept 9 bases outside the gene matches. Here the CDR3 reads CASSLGLGGDFGYTF. CDR3 bases read: TGCGCCAGCAGCTTGGGTTTAGGGGGCGACTTTGGC.

This clone was found many times. The read gets to within 3 residues of the CDR3 end, and the germline J gene fills in the rest. The J gene is TRBJ1-1, the V gene TRBV12-5; no clear D. Germline assignment: CDR1 LGHNT and CDR2 FRNRAP. CDR3 length: 12 residues. V was shortened by 0 bases and J by 5 bases, with 4 bases between the two germline ends. The chain's CDR3 is CASGLVGTEAFF. CDR3 bases read: TGTGCTAGTGGTTTGGTAGGGACTGAA.

At least ten counts were recorded for this clone. The CDR3 protein is CASKFRGRGGTQYF. The CDR3 bases that were read are TGTGCCAGCAAGTTTCGCGGGAGAGGGGGTACG. V and J are TRBV6-2 or TRBV6-3 and TRBJ2-3; weak D call: TRBD2 (7 bases). The read is 3 residues too short to cover the CDR3 end, so that end is filled in from the germline J gene. The ends were cut back, 7 bases at V and 8 bases at J, with 19 bases in the middle. The CDR3 is made up of 14 amino acids. Per the germline V gene, CDR1 is MNHEY and CDR2 is SVGEGT.

This clone was seen repeatedly, ten times or more. The read falls 3 residues short of the CDR3 end, and the missing part is taken from the germline J gene. J is TRBJ1-1 and V is TRBV19; 10 bases fit TRBD1. Per germline, CDR1 LNHDA and CDR2 SQIVND (reference sequence). The CDR3 is made up of 13 amino acids. V trimming: 6 bases; J trimming: 5 bases; junction bases outside the gene matches: 3. Incomplete CDR3 DNA: TGTGCCAGTAGGCCGGGACAGGGGACTGAA. It encodes CASRPGQGTE. In full, the CDR3 is CASRPGQGTEAFF.

Concerning this clone: Coverage ceases 3 residues before the CDR3 finishes, and the germline J gene fills in the end. This chain connects TRBV7-8 to TRBJ2-1; 11 positions agree with TRBD2. V trimming: 8 bases; J trimming: 4 bases; junction bases outside the gene matches: 7. CDR3 length: 15 amino acids. CDR1 and CDR2 from the germline V gene are SGHVS and FQNEAQ. CDR3 bases read: TGTGCCAGCGAACTAGCGGGGGTACCGTACAATGAG. Amino acid sequence: CASELAGVPYNE. From start to end, the CDR3 is CASELAGVPYNEQFF.

This clone was counted at least ten times. The read is 3 residues too short to cover the CDR3 end, so that end is filled in from the germline J gene. V and J are TRBV19 and TRBJ1-1; 9 bases line up with TRBD1. Trimming at V came to 6 bases and at J to 6 bases, leaving 11 bases not matched to a gene. The CDR3 consists of 15 residues. Germline V gives CDR1 LNHDA, CDR2 SQIVND (reference sequence). CDR3 loop: CASRIHRGREPEAFF. The CDR3 bases that were read are TGTGCCAGTAGGATCCACAGGGGGCGGGAGCCTGAA. Combining the CDR3 with reference TRBV19 and TRBJ1-1 gives the whole variable domain DGGITQSPKYLFRKEGQNVTLSCEQNLNHDAMYWYRQDPGQGLRLIYYSQIVNDFQKGDIAEGYSVSREKKESFPLTVTSAQKNPTAFYLCASRIHRGREPEAFFGQGTRLTVV.

At least ten counts were recorded for this clone. The read gets to within 3 residues of the CDR3 end, and the germline J gene fills in the rest. The chain employs TRBV7-2 and TRBJ2-7; the D gene is possibly TRBD2 (6 bases). With 5 bases removed from V and 6 bases from J, the gap between germline ends came to 20 bases. Germline CDR1 reads SGHTA; CDR2 reads FQGNSA. The CDR3 loop spans 15 amino acids. The part of the CDR3 DNA that was read is TGTGCCAGCAGCCCAGAGGCGGGATGGAAGGTCGAG. Amino acid sequence: CASSPEAGWKVE. The entire CDR3 is CASSPEAGWKVEQYF.

This clone was recorded at least ten times. The observed sequence ends 3 residues before the CDR3 terminus, with the missing tail filled in from the germline J gene. V usage is TRBV6-2 or TRBV6-3 and J usage is TRBJ2-7; the D is unclear. Germline loops: CDR1 MNHEY, CDR2 SVGEGT. This CDR3 is built from 12 residues. V was trimmed by 8 bases and J by 1 base, leaving 9 bases between them. CDR3 in amino acids: CASAQSSYEQYF. Partial CDR3 DNA: TGTGCCAGCGCCCAGAGTTCCTACGAG.

This clone was counted many times. The CDR3 end is not reached by the read, which stops 3 residues before it; the germline J gene fills it in. The chain carries TRBV4-2 and TRBJ1-2; unclear D gene. Germline lookup yields CDR1 LGHNA and CDR2 YNFKEQ. Trimming cost V 5 bases and J 2 bases, with 12 bases left between them. This CDR3 region has 14 residues. CDR3 loop: CASSSTQSNYGYTF. Partial CDR3 DNA: TGTGCCAGCAGCTCGACACAGTCAAACTATGGC.

This clone was recorded at least ten times. Sequencing ends 3 residues short of the CDR3 end; the germline J gene provides the rest. The gene calls are TRBV2 and TRBJ2-7, with 7 positions matching TRBD2. CDR1 and CDR2 from the germline V gene are SNHLY and FYNNEI. Germline trimming cut 9 bases from V and 2 bases from J; bases unmatched to any gene: 7. The CDR3 is 13 amino acids. The sequenced CDR3 bases are TGTGCCAGTAGCGGGTATCCCGCCTACGAG. Protein: CASSGYPAYE. In full, the CDR3 reads CASSGYPAYEQYF.

This clone was seen many times. The read halts 3 residues ahead of the CDR3 end, with the missing end drawn from the germline J gene. The V gene is TRBV29-1, the J gene TRBJ2-7; TRBD1 aligns across 7 bases. From germline, CDR1 is SQVTM and CDR2 ANQGSEA. The CDR3 consists of 13 residues. The trim removed 6 bases at V and 2 bases at J, leaving 7 bases unmatched. The CDR3 bases that were read are TGCAGCGTATCACAGGGGCCAGCCTACGAG. This sequence encodes CSVSQGPAYE. Given in full, the CDR3 is CSVSQGPAYEQYF.

At least ten counts were recorded for this clone. CDR3 amino acids: CASSLRQLNQPQHF. Partial CDR3 DNA: TGTGCCAGCAGCCTCCGACAGCTCAATCAGCCC. The chain couples TRBV4-2 to TRBJ1-5, with TRBD1 as a possible D gene (5 bases). The read ends 3 residues before the CDR3 terminus; that terminus is restored from the germline J gene. This CDR3 has 14 amino acids. The V gene's germline CDR1 is LGHNA and CDR2 YNFKEQ. Deletions cut 4 bases from V and 3 bases from J, with 10 bases between.

This clone was seen ten or more times. The CDR3 end is not reached by the read, which stops 3 residues before it; the germline J gene fills it in. The chain recombines TRBV29-1 with TRBJ1-1; 10 bases align to TRBD1. Germline values: CDR1 SQVTM, CDR2 ANQGSEA. Trimming took 3 bases from V and 1 from J; bases not matched to a gene: 5. The CDR3 covers 15 residues. The CDR3 here is CSVDGRDRGNTEAFF. The DNA read from the CDR3 is TGCAGCGTTGACGGTCGGGACAGGGGGAACACTGAA.

In this sample, this clone turned up many times. The read terminates 3 residues ahead of where the CDR3 ends, so the germline J gene completes it. The gene calls are TRBV19 and TRBJ1-4; the D gene is possibly TRBD1 (6 bases). V lost 6 bases, J lost 4 bases, and 12 bases lay in between. The CDR3 is 14 amino acids. Germline V gene data show CDR1 as LNHDA and CDR2 as SQIVND (reference sequence). The part of the CDR3 DNA that was read is TGTGCCAGTAGACCAGGGGAAATTAATGAAAAA. Its translation is CASRPGEINEK. The whole CDR3 reads CASRPGEINEKLFF.

This clone was observed at least ten times. From the germline J gene comes the end of the CDR3, since the read stops 3 residues before it. The V gene is TRBV20-1, the J gene TRBJ2-1, with 11 bases fitting TRBD1. This CDR3 contains 15 residues. The junction had 9 bases not matched to a gene; V was cut back by 3 bases and J by 8 bases. The germline V gene encodes CDR1 DFQATT and CDR2 SNEGSKA (reference sequence). The covered CDR3 bases are TGCAGTGCTAGGGCGGGACAGGGGGTAAGCGATGAG. Amino acids: CSARAGQGVSDE. The full CDR3 sequence reads CSARAGQGVSDEQFF.

Ten or more counts support this clone. The read finishes 3 residues shy of the CDR3 end, and the germline J gene is used to complete it. The sample contains more than one DNA sequence encoding this CDR3. V usage is TRBV19 and J usage is TRBJ2-7; D not certain. V was trimmed by 6 bases and J by 0 bases, leaving 12 bases between them. Germline CDR1 is LNHDA and CDR2 is SQIVND (reference sequence). The CDR3 has 14 amino acids. The part of the CDR3 DNA that was read is TGTGCCAGTAGCCGTACTTCAGGCTCCTACGAG. Its translation: CASSRTSGSYE. The whole CDR3 region reads CASSRTSGSYEQYF.

This clone was detected ten times or more. The read terminates 3 residues before the CDR3 end, so the remaining end is supplied by the germline J gene. The chain combines TRBV11-2 with TRBJ2-5, with 11 bases that match TRBD2. CDR1 and CDR2 (germline): SGHAT, FQNNGV. This CDR3 has 15 residues. The ends lost 4 bases at V and 4 bases at J; junction bases unmatched: 5. The CDR3: CASSSNSGRGETQYF. The CDR3 DNA, read in part, is TGTGCCAGCAGCTCGAATAGCGGGAGGGGAGAGACC. Together with reference TRBV11-2 and TRBJ2-5, the CDR3 gives the full variable domain: EAGVAQSPRYKIIEKRQSVAFWCNPISGHATLYWYQQILGQGPKLLIQFQNNGVVDDSQLPKDRFSAERLKGVDSTLKIQPAKLEDSAVYLCASSSNSGRGETQYFGPGTRLLVL.

Worth noting for this clone: Read coverage stops 3 residues before the CDR3 terminus; the germline J gene supplies the remainder. The chain uses TRBV6-1 and TRBJ1-2, with D possibly being TRBD1 (5 bases). CDR1 and CDR2 (germline): MNHNS, SASEGT. CDR3 length equals 15 residues. The CDR3 sequence: CASRETSGGMYDYTF. CDR3 DNA (partial): TGTGCCAGCAGGGAAACTAGCGGGGGTATGTACGAC.

This clone has at least ten counts. The CDR3 extends 3 residues past the end of the read, so its final part is completed from the germline J gene. This chain connects TRBV20-1 to TRBJ2-1, with D possibly TRBD1 on 6 matching bases. The germline V gene encodes CDR1 DFQATT and CDR2 SNEGSKA (reference sequence). There are 12 residues in the CDR3. Trimming pared 6 bases from V and 3 bases from J, leaving 9 bases between. The CDR3 is CSAVGGYNEQFF. Partial CDR3 DNA: TGCAGTGCGGTAGGGGGCTACAATGAG.

This clone has only a few counts. The read ends 3 residues before the CDR3 terminus; that terminus is restored from the germline J gene. The chain joins TRBV7-8 to TRBJ2-7, with D perhaps TRBD1 (6 bases). The germline V gene has CDR1 SGHVS and CDR2 FQNEAQ. The CDR3 spans 14 residues. V lost 0 bases, J lost 4 bases, and 10 bases lay in between. The sequenced CDR3 bases are TGTGCCAGCAGCTTAGCGCCAGGGGCTTACGAG. This gives the protein CASSLAPGAYE. The full CDR3 reads CASSLAPGAYEQYF.

At least ten counts were recorded for this clone. The read halts 3 residues ahead of the CDR3 end, with the missing end drawn from the germline J gene. V is TRBV5-1 and J is TRBJ1-1; D gene uncertain. Per germline, CDR1 SGHRS and CDR2 YFSETQ. This CDR3 comprises 14 residues. The germline V and J ends were trimmed by 4 bases and 1 base, with 11 bases remaining between them. The CDR3 region is CASSIRSSNTEAFF. CDR3 DNA (partial): TGCGCCAGCAGCATCAGGAGTTCGAACACTGAA.

This clone was detected many times. The CDR3 end falls 3 residues outside the read, so it is completed with the germline J gene. The same CDR3 is also encoded by other DNA sequences in this sample. The chain joins TRBV2 to TRBJ1-2; possibly TRBD1 for D (5 bases). This CDR3 region has 13 residues. With 1 base removed from V and 4 bases from J, the gap between germline ends came to 7 bases. The germline V gene encodes CDR1 SNHLY and CDR2 FYNNEI. The chain's CDR3 is CASSEGTTYGYTF. The sequenced CDR3 bases are TGTGCCAGCAGTGAAGGGACAACCTATGGC. Complete variable domain (other parts from reference TRBV2 and TRBJ1-2): EPEVTQTPSHQVTQMGQEVILRCVPISNHLYFYWYRQILGQKVEFLVSFYNNEISEKSEIFDDQFSVERPDGSNFTLKIRSTKLEDSAMYFCASSEGTTYGYTFGSGTRLTVV.

This clone was observed at least ten times. The DNA ends 3 residues before the CDR3 does, and the rest of the CDR3 is filled in from the germline J gene. The chain combines TRBV20-1 with TRBJ2-2; D is possibly TRBD2 (5 bases). From germline, CDR1 is DFQATT and CDR2 SNEGSKA (reference sequence). Trimming removed 5 bases from V and 6 bases from J, with 13 bases in between. CDR3 length: 13 residues. The sequenced CDR3 bases are TGCAGTGCTTTTAAGGACGGGGCCGGGGAG. It specifies CSAFKDGAGE. The whole CDR3 region reads CSAFKDGAGELFF.

This clone was recorded at least ten times. The read halts 3 residues ahead of the CDR3 end, with the missing end drawn from the germline J gene. This rearrangement joins TRBV4-1 to TRBJ2-7; TRBD1 aligns across 7 bases. Germline V gene lookup returns CDR1 MGHRA and CDR2 YSYEKL. The CDR3 is made up of 15 amino acids. The V segment lost 2 bases and the J segment 4 bases; nucleotides outside the gene matches: 8. The CDR3 reads CASSQRQGVSYEQYF. The DNA read from the CDR3 is TGCGCCAGCAGCCAACGCCAGGGGGTGTCTTACGAG.

This clone was seen repeatedly, ten times or more. CDR3 loop: CASRPYSKSYEQYF. Partial CDR3 DNA: TGCGCCAGCAGACCCTACTCAAAGTCCTACGAG. V usage is TRBV5-1 and J usage is TRBJ2-7; D not certain. The read terminates 3 residues before the CDR3 end, so the remaining end is supplied by the germline J gene. V gave up 5 bases and J gave up 1 base, with 13 bases separating them. This CDR3 contains 14 residues. From germline, CDR1 is SGHRS and CDR2 YFSETQ.

This clone was counted ten times or more. The CDR3 extends 3 residues past the end of the read, so its final part is completed from the germline J gene. V gene TRBV20-1 combines with J gene TRBJ1-1; D not resolved. Germline V gene data show CDR1 as DFQATT and CDR2 as SNEGSKA (reference sequence). V lost 3 bases to trimming and J lost 4 bases, with 12 bases between them. The CDR3 contains 13 residues. CDR3 protein: CSASGQATTEAFF. CDR3 DNA (partial): TGCAGTGCTAGCGGTCAGGCTACCACTGAA.

This clone was counted many times. The read falls 3 residues short of the CDR3 end, and the missing part is taken from the germline J gene. The rearrangement links TRBV19 to TRBJ1-5; D perhaps matches TRBD1 (6 bases). There are 17 residues in the CDR3. V gave up 1 base and J gave up 4 bases, with 17 bases separating them. Per the germline V gene, CDR1 is LNHDA and CDR2 is SQIVND (reference sequence). CDR3 residues: CASSIAPQGGLNQPQHF. The sequenced part of the CDR3 DNA is TGTGCCAGTAGTATAGCCCCACAGGGAGGGCTGAATCAGCCC.

This clone was seen ten or more times. The CDR3 loop is CAISASGERFSGELFF. CDR3 bases read: TGTGCCATCAGTGCCTCAGGGGAAAGATTCTCCGGGGAG. The rearrangement uses TRBV10-3 and TRBJ2-2, with a tentative D call TRBD1 (6 bases). The read terminates 3 residues before the CDR3 end, so the remaining end is supplied by the germline J gene. The CDR3 is 16 amino acids. The germline V gene encodes CDR1 ENHRY and CDR2 SYGVKD. Trimming cost V 4 bases and J 6 bases, with 18 bases left between them.

This clone came up many times. The CDR3 spells CASSHGTSGTYEQYF. Incomplete CDR3 DNA: TGCGCCAGCAGCCACGGGACTAGCGGGACCTACGAG. This chain uses TRBV5-1 with TRBJ2-7; 13 bases agree with TRBD2. The read terminates 3 residues before the CDR3 end, so the remaining end is supplied by the germline J gene. Trimming removed 4 bases from V and 2 bases from J; junction bases left unmatched: 3. The CDR3 is 15 amino acids. Germline V gene sequence: CDR1 SGHRS, CDR2 YFSETQ. Full variable domain (rest looked up from reference TRBV5-1 and TRBJ2-7): KAGVTQTPRYLIKTRGQQVTLSCSPISGHRSVSWYQQTPGQGLQFLFEYFSETQRNKGNFPGRFSGRQFSNSRSEMNVSTLELGDSALYLCASSHGTSGTYEQYFGPGTRLTVT.

This clone showed up many times. The read ends 3 residues shy of where the CDR3 ends; the end is completed using the germline J gene. This chain connects TRBV30 to TRBJ1-5; D remains ambiguous. Trimming left V 1 base short and J 7 bases short, with 11 bases between. This CDR3 has 13 residues. Looked up from germline, CDR1 is GTSNPN and CDR2 is SVGIG (reference sequence). The CDR3 here is CAWSAGAQQPQHF. The CDR3 bases that were read are TGTGCCTGGAGTGCAGGCGCCCAGCAGCCC.